This entry lists 27 T cell receptor beta chains sequenced from one sample in a study of cytomegalovirus exposure and HLA in healthy donors (dated by TCRdb to the late 2010s). Library method: the immunoSEQ multiplex PCR assay. For the multiplex PCR, a mixture combining 60 forward primers for TCR Vbeta segments and 13 reverse primers for TCR Jbeta segments was used. This is the immuneACCESS table as TCRdb keeps it, with only in-frame sequences that have V and J called. A part of the clones is gone; compared with another copy, unresolved V genes explain less than half, and the rest is unexplained. Here the sample has over 50,000 clones; approximately 83% occur a single time. The top ten constitute over 1.5% of the sample. Specimen: PBMCs. The receptors were gathered from a man between 40 and 49 years old in good health and CMV-seronegative.

The chain carries TRBV6-1 and TRBJ2-5; unclear D gene. The length of the CDR3 is 13 residues. V was pared by 5 bases and J by 5 bases, with 12 bases between. Germline V gene lookup returns CDR1 MNHNS and CDR2 SASEGT. The DNA for the CDR3 is TGTGCCAGCAGTAGGTATGCTAGGGAGACCCAGTACTTC. Its protein product is CASSRYARETQYF.

This chain links TRBV30 with TRBJ1-5, with 10 bases identical to TRBD1. The germline gives CDR1 GTSNPN, CDR2 SVGIG (reference sequence). The V and J ends lost 0 bases and 2 bases, in that order; junction bases with no gene match: 4. This CDR3 contains 16 residues. The CDR3 is CAWSVPGTGGNQPQHF. The CDR3, as DNA: TGTGCCTGGAGTGTACCAGGGACAGGGGGCAATCAGCCCCAGCATTTT.

The chain links TRBV28 to TRBJ2-3; 7 bases line up with TRBD1. The CDR3 totals 16 residues. The germline V gene has CDR1 MDHEN and CDR2 SYDVKM. The V and J ends lost 5 bases and 4 bases, in that order; junction bases with no gene match: 12. CDR3 residues: CASSPRQGRIADTQYF. The CDR3 nucleotides are TGTGCCAGCAGTCCCCGACAGGGAAGGATTGCAGATACGCAGTATTTT.

This chain uses TRBV2 with TRBJ1-1, with 10 bases aligning to TRBD1. From germline, CDR1 is SNHLY and CDR2 FYNNEI. CDR3 length: 14 amino acids. Trimming took 5 bases from V and 4 from J; bases not matched to a gene: 4. CDR3 in DNA: TGTGCCAGCAGTCTGGGACAGGGGTTCACTGAAGCTTTCTTT. It yields the protein CASSLGQGFTEAFF.

This rearrangement joins TRBV30 to TRBJ1-1; possible D gene TRBD1, 5 bases. There are 14 residues in the CDR3. Germline assignment: CDR1 GTSNPN and CDR2 SVGIG (reference sequence). Trimming took off 0 bases at V and 1 base at J, with 9 bases between the two ends. The CDR3 DNA follows: TGTGCCTGGAGTGTGTCGGGGGGGAACACTGAAGCTTTCTTT. Protein sequence: CAWSVSGGNTEAFF.

This clone turned up a few times. V is TRBV7-9 and J is TRBJ2-3, with D possibly matching TRBD2 (6 bases). The V end was cut by 3 bases, the J end by 2 bases, with 15 bases between. Germline CDR1 reads SEHNR; CDR2 reads FQNEAQ (reference sequence). The CDR3 loop spans 16 amino acids. This chain's CDR3 is CASSFRSGDPTDTQYF. CDR3 sequence (DNA): TGTGCCAGCAGCTTCAGGTCGGGGGACCCCACAGATACGCAGTATTTT.

This clone was seen a few times. The chain links TRBV4-3 to TRBJ2-3; TRBD2 aligns across 8 bases. J gave up 2 bases and V 2 bases, and 3 bases lay outside the gene matches. Germline CDR1 is LGHNA and CDR2 is YSLEER. CDR3 length: 15 residues. CDR3 sequence: CASSQTSGYTDTQYF. CDR3 DNA sequence: TGCGCCAGCAGCCAAACTAGCGGATACACAGATACGCAGTATTTT.

This clone was observed once. The chain carries TRBV7-2 and TRBJ1-2; 7 nucleotides agree with TRBD1. The V gene end was trimmed by 5 bases and the J gene end by 0 bases; junction bases not matched to a gene: 6. This CDR3 is built from 15 residues. Germline assignment: CDR1 SGHTA and CDR2 FQGNSA. The DNA for the CDR3 is TGTGCCAGCAGCGTAGGGACAGAAGCTAACTATGGCTACACCTTC. Encoded protein: CASSVGTEANYGYTF.

The chain joins TRBV11-2 to TRBJ2-5; 7 bases are a match to TRBD2. CDR3 length equals 14 residues. The ends lost 4 bases at V and 7 bases at J; junction bases unmatched: 9. Looked up from germline, CDR1 is SGHAT and CDR2 is FQNNGV. The CDR3 coding sequence is TGTGCCAGCAGCTCAGCGGGGAAGGAAGGGACCCAGTACTTC. This sequence encodes CASSSAGKEGTQYF.

This clone showed up just once. The rearrangement uses TRBV19 and TRBJ2-5; the D gene is possibly TRBD2 (6 bases). This CDR3 has 12 amino acids. V lost 10 bases, J lost 2 bases, and 11 bases lay in between. Germline V gene sequence: CDR1 LNHDA, CDR2 SQIVND (reference sequence). CDR3 protein: CATRDLQETQYF. CDR3 bases: TGTGCCACGAGGGACTTACAAGAGACCCAGTACTTC.

CDR3 coding DNA: TGTGCCACCAGCAGAGATCGGTTGGGGAGTGAAAAACTGTTTTTT. This codes for CATSRDRLGSEKLFF. The chain recombines TRBV15 with TRBJ1-4, with D hard to call. Trimming left V 0 bases short and J 7 bases short, with 12 bases between. Germline CDR1 reads LNHNV; CDR2 reads YYDKDF (reference sequence). This CDR3 is 15 amino acids long.

J is TRBJ1-3 and V is TRBV19, with 7 bases aligning to TRBD1. Germline V gene sequence: CDR1 LNHDA, CDR2 SQIVND (reference sequence). Germline trimming cut 6 bases from V and 3 bases from J; bases unmatched to any gene: 11. The CDR3 contains 16 residues. Here the CDR3 DNA reads TGTGCCAGTAGCAGACCATACCGGGACAGTGGAAACACCATATATTTT. It specifies CASSRPYRDSGNTIYF.

This chain joins TRBV30 and TRBJ1-3; weak D call: TRBD1 (5 bases). Between the trimmed V and J ends, which lost 1 base and 1 base, there was a span of 5 bases. The germline V gene has CDR1 GTSNPN and CDR2 SVGIG (reference sequence). CDR3 length: 13 residues. This CDR3 reads CAWSAGSGNTIYF. The CDR3 bases are TGTGCCTGGAGTGCAGGGTCTGGAAACACCATATATTTT.

There are a few counts of this clone. The V gene is TRBV2, the J gene TRBJ2-6; 9 bases fit TRBD1. The CDR3 is made up of 17 amino acids. Germline values: CDR1 SNHLY, CDR2 FYNNEI. The V and J ends lost 4 bases and 1 base, in that order; junction bases with no gene match: 5. The CDR3 DNA follows: TGTGCCAGCAGTGGGGGGACAGGGTTTTCTGGGGCCAACGTCCTGACTTTC. Translation gives CASSGGTGFSGANVLTF.

The V call is TRBV7-8, the J call TRBJ1-1; D is uncertain. The CDR3 has 12 residues. Germline assignment: CDR1 SGHVS and CDR2 FQNEAQ. With 2 bases removed from V and 3 bases from J, the gap between germline ends came to 4 bases. This CDR3 reads CASSLLDTEAFF. The DNA of the CDR3 is TGTGCCAGCAGCTTACTAGACACTGAAGCTTTCTTT.

In regard to this clone: The sample has other DNA sequences that encode this CDR3 too. V and J are TRBV7-7 and TRBJ2-1; D might be TRBD1 (6 bases). The CDR3 is made up of 16 amino acids. Per the germline V gene, CDR1 is SSHAT and CDR2 is FNYEAQ (reference sequence). V was cut by 4 bases and J by 0 bases, with 13 bases left in between. CDR3 DNA: TGTGCCAGCAGCTCGACAACAGGGAGCTCCTACAATGAGCAGTTCTTC. This codes for CASSSTTGSSYNEQFF.

This chain connects TRBV21-1 to TRBJ1-5; the D call TRBD1 from the table was never checked on the DNA. TRBV21-1 is termed a pseudogene. The CDR3 is 15 residues long. CDR3 nucleotides: TGTGCCAGCAGCAACAGGGACAGGGGTTATCAGCCCCAGCATTTT. It is translated as CASSNRDRGYQPQHF.

This clone was counted between two and nine times. V is TRBV25-1 and J is TRBJ1-1; possible D gene TRBD1, 6 bases. Trimming took off 7 bases at V and 0 bases at J, with 12 bases between the two ends. This CDR3 is built from 14 residues. Germline V lookup: CDR1 MGHDK, CDR2 SYGVNS. The CDR3 is CASTRPGVNTEAFF. The CDR3 DNA reads as TGTGCCAGCACCCGACCAGGGGTGAACACTGAAGCTTTCTTT.

This clone came up a few times. The rearrangement links TRBV5-1 to TRBJ1-1; 8 bases line up with TRBD1. CDR1 and CDR2 from the germline V gene are SGHRS and YFSETQ. The CDR3 is 15 residues long. V lost 2 bases to trimming and J lost 1 base; unmatched junction nucleotides: 4. The CDR3 nucleotides read TGCGCCAGCAGCTTAAGGACAGGGCAGAACACTGAAGCTTTCTTT. Translated, it gives CASSLRTGQNTEAFF.

The V call is TRBV6-5, the J call TRBJ1-6; TRBD1 aligns across 7 bases. CDR3 length equals 15 residues. V lost 5 bases, J lost 6 bases, and 7 bases stayed unmatched. Germline CDR1 is MNHEY and CDR2 is SVGAGI. The CDR3 here is CASSKKWDSNSPLHF. CDR3 nucleotides: TGTGCCAGCAGTAAGAAATGGGACAGTAATTCACCCCTCCACTTT.

The chain's CDR3 is CASSFYYEQYF. Here the CDR3 DNA reads TGTGCCAGCAGCTTTTATTACGAGCAGTACTTC. The V gene is TRBV7-9, the J gene TRBJ2-7; D is undetermined. Trimming removed 3 bases at V and 4 bases at J, with 4 bases between. The CDR3 totals 11 residues. The germline CDR1 and CDR2 sequences are SEHNR and FQNEAQ (reference sequence).

This rearrangement joins TRBV6-5 to TRBJ1-6, with D possibly matching TRBD1 (6 bases). V dropped 1 base and J dropped 6 bases, with 13 bases sitting between them. CDR1 is MNHEY and CDR2 is SVGAGI in the germline V gene. This CDR3 has 16 amino acids. The CDR3 region has the DNA TGTGCCAGCAGTTACTTCCCGGGACAAGTTAATTCACCCCTCCACTTT. Translating it yields CASSYFPGQVNSPLHF.

This chain uses TRBV4-3 with TRBJ2-5; possibly TRBD1 for D (6 bases). Germline CDR1 and CDR2: LGHNA and YSLEER. CDR3 length: 15 residues. V lost 5 bases and J lost 1, with 14 bases in between. The CDR3: CASSRHRDTQETQYF. The CDR3 DNA is TGCGCCAGCAGCAGACACCGGGACACCCAAGAGACCCAGTACTTC.

The CDR3 reads CASSAWTGPSGANVLTF. The CDR3 bases are TGTGCCAGCAGCGCTTGGACAGGGCCCTCTGGGGCCAACGTCCTGACTTTC. V gene TRBV9 combines with J gene TRBJ2-6, with TRBD1 matching 8 bases. The trim removed 3 bases at V and 0 bases at J, leaving 5 bases unmatched. From germline, CDR1 is SGDLS and CDR2 YYNGEE. The CDR3 spans 17 residues.

The chain couples TRBV30 to TRBJ2-2, with 7 bases identical to TRBD2. Germline-derived CDR1 and CDR2 are GTSNPN and SVGIG (reference sequence). The CDR3 runs 14 residues. J was trimmed by 1 base and V by 5 bases; bases with no gene match: 4. CDR3 in amino acids: CAWERGENTGELFF. In DNA form, the CDR3 reads TGTGCCTGGGAGCGGGGTGAGAACACCGGGGAGCTGTTTTTT.

V usage is TRBV7-8 and J usage is TRBJ1-2, with D possibly TRBD1 on 5 matching bases. This CDR3 comprises 14 residues. Trimming pared 2 bases from V and 3 bases from J, leaving 10 bases between. CDR1 is SGHVS, CDR2 FQNEAQ, per germline. CDR3 DNA: TGTGCCAGCAGCTTACGGTCAGGGCACTATGGCTACACCTTC. Translation: CASSLRSGHYGYTF.

The CDR3 DNA follows: TGCGCCAGCAGGGGGAGCCGACGGGGCTACACCTTC. Residues: CASRGSRRGYTF. This rearrangement joins TRBV23-1 to TRBJ1-2; no reliable D call. TRBV23-1 is an ORF, with its function uncertain. Trimming took off 6 bases at V and 8 bases at J, with 13 bases between the two ends. The CDR3 covers 12 residues.